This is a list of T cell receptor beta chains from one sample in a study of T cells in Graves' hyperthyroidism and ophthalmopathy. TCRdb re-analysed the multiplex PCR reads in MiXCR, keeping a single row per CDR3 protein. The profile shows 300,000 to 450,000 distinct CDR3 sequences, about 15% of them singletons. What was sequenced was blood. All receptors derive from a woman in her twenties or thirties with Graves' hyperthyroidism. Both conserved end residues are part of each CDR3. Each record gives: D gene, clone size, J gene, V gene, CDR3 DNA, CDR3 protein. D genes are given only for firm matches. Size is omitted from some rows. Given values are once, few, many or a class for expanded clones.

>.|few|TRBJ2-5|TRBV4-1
TGCGCCAGCAGCCAAGTCTGGGACTCGAGGGGGGAAGAGACCCAGTACTTC
CASSQVWDSRGEETQYF
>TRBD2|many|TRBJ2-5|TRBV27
TGTGCCAGCAGTTATGCGTCGGGACTAGCTAGAGAGACCCAGTACTTC
CASSYASGLARETQYF
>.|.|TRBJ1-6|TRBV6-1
TGTGCCAGCAAGTCCCGGGGAGGGACACCCCTCCACTTT
CASKSRGGTPLHF
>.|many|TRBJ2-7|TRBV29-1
TGCAGCGGGGGGCCGGGAGTGGGTGAGCAGTACTTC
CSGGPGVGEQYF
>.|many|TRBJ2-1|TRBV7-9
TGTGCCAGCAGCAGGGGGACTCACAATGAGCAGTTCTTC
CASSRGTHNEQFF
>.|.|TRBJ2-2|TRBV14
TGTGCCAGCAGCCGCCAGGGGAACCACGGGGAGCTGTTTTTT
CASSRQGNHGELFF
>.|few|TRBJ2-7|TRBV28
TGTGCCAGCAGTTCCTCGGAGGGCCGAATCTACGAGCAGTACTTC
CASSSSEGRIYEQYF
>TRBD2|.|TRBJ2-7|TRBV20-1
TGCAGTGCTAGAGGGGGACTAGCGGGGCTCGAGCAGTACTTC
CSARGGLAGLEQYF
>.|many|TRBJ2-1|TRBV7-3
TGTGCCAGCAGCTTAAATCGGAACAACCGCCCGAACAATGAGCAGTTCTTC
CASSLNRNNRPNNEQFF
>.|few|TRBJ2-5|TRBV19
TGTGCCAGTAGCCGGAGCAAAGAAGAGACCCAGTACTTC
CASSRSKEETQYF
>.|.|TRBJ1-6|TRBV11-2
TGTGCCAGCAGCGCCTGGAATTCACCCCTCCACTTT
CASSAWNSPLHF
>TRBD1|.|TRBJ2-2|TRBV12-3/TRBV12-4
TGTGCCAGCAGGGAGCACAGGGGGAACACCGGGGAGCTGTTTTTT
CASREHRGNTGELFF
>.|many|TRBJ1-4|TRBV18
TGTGCCAGCTCACCGACCGGGACGGTTAATGAAAAACTGTTTTTT
CASSPTGTVNEKLFF
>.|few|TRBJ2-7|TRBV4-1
TGCGCCAGCAGCCAAGATCCTGGGGATACCTACGAGCAGTACTTC
CASSQDPGDTYEQYF
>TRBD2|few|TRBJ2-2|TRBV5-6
TGTGCCAGCAGCGAGTTGACTAGCGGGAACACCGGGGAGCTGTTTTTT
CASSELTSGNTGELFF
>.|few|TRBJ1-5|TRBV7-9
TGTGCCAGCAGCTTAGGGGCAGATAATCAGCCCCAGCATTTT
CASSLGADNQPQHF
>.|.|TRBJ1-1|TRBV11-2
TGTGCCAGCAGCTTAGGTTTAGCGGGCGCTAACACTGAAGCTTTCTTT
CASSLGLAGANTEAFF
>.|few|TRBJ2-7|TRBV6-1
TGTGCCAGCAGAGAGACCGGATCGAAGGGGCCCCACGAGCAGTACTTC
CASRETGSKGPHEQYF
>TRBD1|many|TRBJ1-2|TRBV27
TGTGCCAGCAGTTCCAACGGACAGGTGGGCTATGGCTACACCTTC
CASSSNGQVGYGYTF
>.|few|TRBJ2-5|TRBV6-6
TGTGCCAGCAGTTACTCAGCGGGTGCGACAGGAGGTCGGGAGACCCAGTACTTC
CASSYSAGATGGRETQYF
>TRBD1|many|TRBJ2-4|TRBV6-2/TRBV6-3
TGTGCCAGCAATCGCGGAGGAGGGACAGGGATGGACAAAAACATTCAGTACTTC
CASNRGGGTGMDKNIQYF
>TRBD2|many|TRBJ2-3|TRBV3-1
TGTGCCAGCAGCCAAGCCTCTAGCGGGAGCTTGGCAGATACGCAGTATTTT
CASSQASSGSLADTQYF